The rows below give T cell receptor beta chains drawn from one sample of a study of cytomegalovirus exposure and HLA in healthy donors. Only in-frame clones appear in the TCRdb table, and some are missing; sequencing was by immunoSEQ multiplex PCR. The table shows hundreds of thousands of clones, with approximately 82% occurring only once. Input material: PBMCs. Receptors originate from a man aged 18-30 years in good health and CMV-seronegative. CDR3s leave out the opening cysteine and the closing phenylalanine or tryptophan.

CDR3,J,V
ASLLTGGTNIQY,TRBJ2-4,TRBV6-1
ASSARVWQETQY,TRBJ2-5,TRBV7-2
ASSPRVGTQY,TRBJ2-5,TRBV7-8
ASSLTSGRGYEQY,TRBJ2-7,TRBV27
ASSVDLANIYEQY,TRBJ2-7,TRBV9
ASSRSFGRDEKLF,TRBJ1-4,TRBV6-5
ASSLLMAGHNEKLF,TRBJ1-4,TRBV28
ASRVGGGQETQY,TRBJ2-5,TRBV2
ASSEAAGTGGNEQF,TRBJ2-1,TRBV6-1
ATSREVTGGRSYEQY,TRBJ2-7,TRBV15
ASSPGTSGTYNEQF,TRBJ2-1,TRBV18
ASSPGTDYGYT,TRBJ1-2,TRBV6-1
ATSRDEGMVVRSYEQY,TRBJ2-7,TRBV15
ASSSRGNYGYT,TRBJ1-2,TRBV28
ASSYPTGELF,TRBJ2-2,TRBV6-6
ASTGDEKLF,TRBJ1-4,TRBV2
ASSSKQGASYNEQF,TRBJ2-1,TRBV7-2
ASSRDRGREKLF,TRBJ1-4,TRBV11-2
ASSLQIGSIYEQY,TRBJ2-7,TRBV27
ASSGTGGSTEAF,TRBJ1-1,TRBV2
ASSLYADTQY,TRBJ2-3,TRBV7-2
ASGQAAGVSEAF,TRBJ1-1,TRBV7-3
ASSPLPRSEQY,TRBJ2-7,TRBV19
ASSPNPGVLEPQH,TRBJ1-5,TRBV6-4
ASSTEPGGNQPQH,TRBJ1-5,TRBV7-2
ASSSRDEQF,TRBJ2-1,TRBV7-2
ASCPGQDNGYT,TRBJ1-2,TRBV28
ASSGRQSYYGYT,TRBJ1-2,TRBV19
ASSHRRGGNEQF,TRBJ2-1,TRBV4-1
ASSKDGDRGETQY,TRBJ2-5,TRBV21-1
ASNSLNLQTGELF,TRBJ2-2,TRBV6-6
SVDGSGTNYGYT,TRBJ1-2,TRBV29-1
ASRGALGNQPQH,TRBJ1-5,TRBV6-5
ASSENSPLH,TRBJ1-6,TRBV5-1